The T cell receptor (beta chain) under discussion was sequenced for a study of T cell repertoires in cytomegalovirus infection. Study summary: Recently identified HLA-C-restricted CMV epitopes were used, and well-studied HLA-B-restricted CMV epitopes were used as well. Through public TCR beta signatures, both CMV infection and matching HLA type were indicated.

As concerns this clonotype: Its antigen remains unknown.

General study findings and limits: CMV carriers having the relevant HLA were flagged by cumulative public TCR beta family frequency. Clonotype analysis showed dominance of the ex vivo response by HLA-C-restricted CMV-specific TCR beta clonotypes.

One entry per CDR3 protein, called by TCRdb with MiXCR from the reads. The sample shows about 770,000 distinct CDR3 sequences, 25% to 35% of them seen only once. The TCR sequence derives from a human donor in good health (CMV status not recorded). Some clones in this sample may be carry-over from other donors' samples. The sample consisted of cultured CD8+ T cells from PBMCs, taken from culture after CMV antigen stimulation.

Written as DNA, the CDR3 is TGCGCCAGCAGCCCCCGGGCGGGCAAGAATGGCTACACCTTC. It yields the protein CASSPRAGKNGYTF. This rearrangement joins TRBV4-1 to TRBJ1-2; D is unclear. The V end was cut by 4 bases, the J end by 6 bases, with 15 bases between. CDR3 length: 14 residues. Germline assignment: CDR1 MGHRA and CDR2 YSYEKL.